This TCR beta chain derives from a study of blood T cell repertoires in COVID-19. Whole-study context: Samples came from the United States, Italy and Spain, spanning acute and convalescent COVID-19. The cDNA or gDNA used as material had been derived from T cells, B-cell-depleted T cells, or PBMCs.

CDR3 size: 18 residues. Looked up from germline, CDR1 is SEHNR and CDR2 is FQNEAQ (reference sequence). J was trimmed by 6 bases and V by 1 base; bases with no gene match: 14. Everyone who took part was about 18 to 90 years old, and they came from about 25 US areas. Sequenced by immunoSEQ multiplex PCR; TCRdb stores in-frame clones only, minus some. The repertoire consists of around 200,000 clones, with 85% occurring once and the leading ten covering 15% to 20%. The clonotype comes from a man aged 40-50 years who had recovered from COVID-19. Sequenced sample: PBMCs or T cells enriched from blood (not recorded which). The chain is built from TRBV7-9 and TRBJ2-1; 8 bases agree with TRBD2. The CDR3 nucleotides read TGTGCCAGCAGCTTAGTTGCCACCAATCCTCGGGGGGGCAATGAGCAGTTCTTC. Protein product: CASSLVATNPRGGNEQFF.